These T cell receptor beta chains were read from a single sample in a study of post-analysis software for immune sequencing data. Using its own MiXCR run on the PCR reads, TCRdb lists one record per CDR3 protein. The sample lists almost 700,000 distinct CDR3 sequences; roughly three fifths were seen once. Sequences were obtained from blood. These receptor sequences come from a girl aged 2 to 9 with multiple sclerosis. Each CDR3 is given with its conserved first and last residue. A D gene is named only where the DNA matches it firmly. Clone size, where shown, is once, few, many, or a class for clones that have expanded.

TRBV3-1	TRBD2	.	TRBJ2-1	CASSQAPGGGDNEQFF	TGTGCCAGCAGCCAGGCCCCGGGGGGAGGAGACAATGAGCAGTTCTTC
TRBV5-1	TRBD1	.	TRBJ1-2	CASSPGQAYPYGYTF	TGCGCCAGCAGCCCGGGACAGGCCTACCCCTATGGCTACACCTTC
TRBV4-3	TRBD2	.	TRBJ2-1	CASSQDSLAGPNEQFF	TGCGCCAGCAGCCAAGATTCCCTAGCGGGGCCGAATGAGCAGTTCTTC
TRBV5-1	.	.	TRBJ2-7	CASSLSHLYEQYF	TGCGCCAGCAGCTTGTCTCACCTGTACGAGCAGTACTTC
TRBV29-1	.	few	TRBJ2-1	CSVVLGSYNEQFF	TGCAGCGTTGTCTTGGGCTCCTACAATGAGCAGTTCTTC
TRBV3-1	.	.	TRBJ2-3	CASSQGSGRTDTQYF	TGTGCCAGCAGCCAAGGTAGCGGTCGCACAGATACGCAGTATTTT
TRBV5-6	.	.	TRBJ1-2	CASSLVRGRNYGYTF	TGTGCCAGCAGCTTGGTAAGGGGTCGAAACTATGGCTACACCTTC
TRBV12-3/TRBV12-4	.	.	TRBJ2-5	CASSFILAEETQYF	TGTGCCAGCAGTTTCATATTAGCGGAAGAGACCCAGTACTTC
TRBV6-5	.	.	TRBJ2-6	CASSYSGLSGANVLTF	TGTGCCAGCAGTTACTCTGGCCTCTCTGGGGCCAACGTCCTGACTTTC
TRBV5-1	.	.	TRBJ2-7	CASSLGGVRGLYEQYF	TGCGCCAGCAGCTTAGGAGGCGTGAGGGGACTCTACGAGCAGTACTTC
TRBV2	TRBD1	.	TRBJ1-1	CASSPQGAKNTEAFF	TGTGCCAGCAGCCCACAGGGGGCTAAGAACACTGAAGCTTTCTTT
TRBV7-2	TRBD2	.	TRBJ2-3	CASSLGLAGGTYPSTDTQYF	TGTGCCAGCAGCTTAGGACTAGCGGGGGGGACCTACCCTAGCACAGATACGCAGTATTTT
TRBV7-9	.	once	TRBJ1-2	CASSLVEGTGYTF	TGTGCCAGCAGCTTAGTAGAGGGGACTGGCTACACCTTC
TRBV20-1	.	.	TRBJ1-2	CSARDRHYGYTF	TGCAGTGCTAGAGACCGTCACTATGGCTACACCTTC
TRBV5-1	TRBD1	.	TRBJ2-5	CASSLQGQSQETQYF	TGCGCCAGCAGCTTGCAGGGACAGAGTCAAGAGACCCAGTACTTC
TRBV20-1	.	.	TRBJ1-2	CSARERGANYGYTF	TGCAGTGCTAGGGAACGAGGGGCTAACTATGGCTACACCTTC
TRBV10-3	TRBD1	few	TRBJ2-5	CAITWDRGETQYF	TGTGCCATCACCTGGGACAGAGGAGAGACCCAGTACTTC
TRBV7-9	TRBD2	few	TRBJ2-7	CASSDRLAGANEQYF	TGTGCCAGCAGCGATAGACTAGCGGGAGCGAACGAGCAGTACTTC
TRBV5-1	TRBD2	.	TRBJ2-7	CASSSFLQREYEQYF	TGCGCCAGCAGCTCCTTTCTCCAGCGGGAATACGAGCAGTACTTC
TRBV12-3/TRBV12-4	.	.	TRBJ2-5	CASSTTMGETQYF	TGTGCCAGCAGCACAACAATGGGCGAGACCCAGTACTTC
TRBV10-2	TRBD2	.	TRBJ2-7	CASSSPDSSGSLDEQYF	TGCGCCAGCAGTTCTCCCGATTCTAGCGGGAGTTTAGACGAGCAGTACTTC
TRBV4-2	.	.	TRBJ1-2	CASSQDHRSNYGYTF	TGTGCCAGCAGCCAAGATCACAGATCTAACTATGGCTACACCTTC
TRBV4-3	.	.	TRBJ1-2	CASSPSKGWRGYTF	TGCGCCAGCAGCCCTAGCAAGGGGTGGAGAGGCTACACCTTC
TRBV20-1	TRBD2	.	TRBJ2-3	CSADAGTSRTDTQYF	TGCAGTGCAGACGCCGGGACTAGCCGCACAGATACGCAGTATTTT
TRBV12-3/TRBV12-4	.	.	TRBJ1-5	CASSQRGAAQHF	TGTGCCAGCAGTCAACGGGGTGCAGCCCAGCATTTT
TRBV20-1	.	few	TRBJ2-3	CSARHADTQYF	TGCAGTGCTAGGCACGCAGATACGCAGTATTTT
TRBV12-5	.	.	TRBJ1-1	CASGLGYGLSQGPLNTEAFF	TGTGCTAGTGGTTTGGGATACGGGCTCTCGCAGGGCCCTCTGAACACTGAAGCTTTCTTT
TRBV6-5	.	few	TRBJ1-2	CASSPTRQSNYGYTF	TGTGCCAGCAGTCCCACGCGACAGTCTAACTATGGCTACACCTTC
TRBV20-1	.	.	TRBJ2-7	CSARIQSRVYEQYF	TGCAGTGCTAGAATACAGAGCCGCGTATACGAGCAGTACTTC
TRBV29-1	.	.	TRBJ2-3	CSVRFEAPSTDTQYF	TGCAGCGTCCGCTTTGAGGCCCCAAGCACAGATACGCAGTATTTT
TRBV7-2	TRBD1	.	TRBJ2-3	CASSIRLGGPLTDTQYF	TGTGCCAGCAGTATACGGCTAGGGGGCCCGCTCACAGATACGCAGTATTTT
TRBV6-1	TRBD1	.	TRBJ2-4	CASSRRQGIGGNIQYF	TGTGCCAGCAGCCGAAGACAGGGGATAGGGGGAAACATTCAGTACTTC
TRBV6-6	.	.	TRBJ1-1	CASSLTFRTEAFF	TGTGCCAGCAGTTTAACGTTTAGAACTGAAGCTTTCTTT
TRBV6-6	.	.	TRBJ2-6	CASSYSTGAGANVLTF	TGTGCCAGCAGTTACTCGACGGGGGCCGGGGCCAACGTCCTGACTTTC
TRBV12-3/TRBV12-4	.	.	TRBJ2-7	CASSRDPVVSEQYF	TGTGCCAGCAGTCGGGACCCGGTCGTGAGCGAGCAGTACTTC
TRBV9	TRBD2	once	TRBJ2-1	CASSVDGWTSGRSSYNEQFF	TGTGCCAGCAGCGTAGATGGGTGGACTAGCGGGCGCAGCTCCTACAATGAGCAGTTCTTC
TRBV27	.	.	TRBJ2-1	CASSQKQGANRTEQFF	TGTGCCAGCAGCCAGAAACAAGGAGCAAACAGGACTGAGCAGTTCTTC
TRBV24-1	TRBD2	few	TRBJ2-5	CATSDPGGGETQYF	TGTGCCACCAGTGACCCTGGGGGGGGAGAAACCCAGTACTTC
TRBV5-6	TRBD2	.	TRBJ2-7	CASSSRAGVEQYF	TGTGCCAGCAGCTCTAGGGCGGGAGTCGAGCAGTACTTC
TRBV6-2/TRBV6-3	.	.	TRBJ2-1	CASSAPGTNTRYNEQFF	TGTGCCAGCAGTGCCCCCGGGACAAACACCCGATACAATGAGCAGTTCTTC
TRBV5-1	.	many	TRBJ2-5	CASSLGGGETQYF	TGTGCCAGCAGTTTAGGGGGGGGAGAGACCCAGTACTTC
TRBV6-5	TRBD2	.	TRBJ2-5	CASSSELTSGGAGETQYF	TGTGCCAGCAGTTCCGAGTTGACTAGCGGGGGGGCAGGGGAGACCCAGTACTTC
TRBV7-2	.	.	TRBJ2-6	CASSFQTGARGANVLTF	TGTGCCAGCAGCTTTCAGACAGGTGCCCGAGGGGCCAACGTCCTGACTTTC
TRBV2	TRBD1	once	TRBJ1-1	CASWYPGTGEAAFF	TGTGCCAGCTGGTACCCCGGGACAGGGGAGGCGGCTTTCTTT
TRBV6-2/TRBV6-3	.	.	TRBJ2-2	CASSLGWAETTGELFF	TGTGCCAGCAGTTTGGGGTGGGCCGAAACAACCGGGGAGCTGTTTTTT
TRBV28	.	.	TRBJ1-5	CASSQGPGGVQPQHF	TGTGCCAGCAGTCAAGGTCCGGGGGGCGTTCAGCCCCAGCATTTT
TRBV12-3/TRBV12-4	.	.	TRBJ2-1	CASSFIAEQFF	TGTGCCAGCAGTTTTATTGCTGAGCAGTTCTTC
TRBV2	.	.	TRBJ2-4	CASSQDPLAKNIQYF	TGTGCCAGCAGTCAGGATCCACTAGCCAAAAACATTCAGTACTTC
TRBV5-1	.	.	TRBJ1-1	CASSLETMNTEAFF	TGCGCCAGCAGCTTGGAAACGATGAACACTGAAGCTTTCTTT
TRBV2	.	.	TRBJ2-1	CASSGLTLNNEQFF	TGTGCCAGCAGCGGACTAACGCTTAACAATGAGCAGTTCTTC
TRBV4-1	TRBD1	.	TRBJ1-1	CASSQGRMLQGAKAEAFF	TGCGCCAGCAGCCAAGGCCGTATGCTTCAGGGGGCGAAAGCTGAAGCTTTCTTT
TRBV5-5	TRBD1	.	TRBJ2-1	CASSWTGYNEQFF	TGTGCCAGCTCCTGGACAGGATACAATGAGCAGTTCTTC
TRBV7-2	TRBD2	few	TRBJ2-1	CASTPRGDRYNEQFF	TGTGCCAGCACCCCCCGGGGGGATAGGTACAATGAGCAGTTCTTC
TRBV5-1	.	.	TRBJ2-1	CASSFFGGNSYNEQFF	TGCGCCAGCAGCTTTTTTGGGGGGAACTCCTACAATGAGCAGTTCTTC
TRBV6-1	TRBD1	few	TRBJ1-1	CASVIDRDTEAFF	TGTGCCAGCGTGATTGACAGGGACACTGAAGCTTTCTTT